The entry below gives a single TCR beta chain sequence along with its context. The data were taken from a study of blood T cell repertoires in COVID-19. Study-level background: The origin of the acute and convalescent COVID-19 samples was the United States, Italy and Spain.

Those enrolled in Seattle joined during active infection and were followed longitudinally afterward. The J segment lost 1 base and the V segment lost 4 bases, leaving 2 bases of the junction unmatched. This CDR3 has 14 residues. Germline-derived CDR1 and CDR2 are MGHRA and YSYEKL. Assay used: immunoSEQ multiplex PCR; TCRdb lists only in-frame clones, some missing. The table lists about 170,000 clones, approximately 91% of them singletons. The rearrangement uses TRBV4-1 and TRBJ1-1; 8 positions agree with TRBD1. The sequenced sample consisted of peripheral blood. The sequence came from a man aged 18-30 years with COVID-19, enrolled during active disease. The CDR3: CASSPGQGNTEAFF. CDR3 bases: TGCGCCAGCAGCCCAGGACAGGGGAACACTGAAGCTTTCTTT.